The entry below gives a single T cell receptor beta chain sequence along with its context. This record belongs to a study of human T cells and chemical hapten exposure. The wider study: Patch testing was performed with 0.01% DPC on the upper back, with reading at 6 days.

Time point meaning: pre-sensitization, week 0. Treatment of the sample: therapeutic diphenylcyclopropenone sensitization with weekly scalp DPC. The CDR3 consists of 12 residues. V dropped 7 bases and J dropped 6; count of bases not matched to a gene: 7. Germline assignment: CDR1 SQVTM and CDR2 ANQGSEA. The study's library attached unique molecular identifiers to single cDNA molecules. Each CDR3 protein gets one entry after TCRdb re-called the RACE reads with MiXCR. The sample contains fewer than 300,000 distinct CDR3 sequences, approximately 8.6% of which appear only once. The sequence was collected from a woman in her forties with alopecia areata. Some clones in this sample may be carry-over from other donors' samples. The starting material was whole blood, obtained in connection with sensitization to the hapten diphenylcyclopropenone (DPC). The V call is TRBV29-1, the J call TRBJ1-2; 8 bases map to TRBD1. The CDR3 nucleotides read TGCAGCGGCTGGACAGGGAACCATGGCTACACCTTC. Translation gives CSGWTGNHGYTF.